What follows are 27 T cell receptor beta chains derived from one specimen sequenced in a study of cytomegalovirus exposure and HLA in healthy donors. In the PCR, 60 Vbeta and 13 Jbeta primers were used. Produced via immunoSEQ multiplex PCR; TCRdb's table is partial and in-frame only. Found here are 150,000 or so clones, roughly 73% of them singletons; the top ten hold about 11%. Sequenced sample: PBMCs. The receptors derive from a young man in good health and CMV-seropositive.

The CDR3 DNA sequence: TGTGCCAGCAGCGACAGGGGAGCCACCTACAATGAGCAGTTCTTC. Amino acids: CASSDRGATYNEQFF. V is TRBV9 and J is TRBJ2-1; 7 bases match TRBD1. From germline, CDR1 is SGDLS and CDR2 YYNGEE. CDR3 length: 15 residues. V lost 3 bases and J lost 2; bases outside the gene matches: 5.

This clone appeared once. The gene calls are TRBV2 and TRBJ2-5; 9 nucleotides match TRBD1. This CDR3 spans 15 amino acids. CDR1 is SNHLY and CDR2 is FYNNEI in the germline V gene. The trim removed 6 bases at V and 1 base at J, leaving 6 bases unmatched. CDR3 protein: CASSPGTGSQETQYF. DNA of the CDR3: TGTGCCAGCAGCCCCGGGACAGGGAGCCAAGAGACCCAGTACTTC.

The chain employs TRBV5-1 and TRBJ2-7, with a weak D call TRBD2 (6 bases). This CDR3 region has 14 residues. V gave up 0 bases and J gave up 0 bases, with 7 bases separating them. Germline V gene lookup returns CDR1 SGHRS and CDR2 YFSETQ. CDR3 nucleotides: TGCGCCAGCAGCTTGGCGCGGGGCTCCTACGAGCAGTACTTC. Translating gives CASSLARGSYEQYF.

The chain recombines TRBV5-1 with TRBJ1-2, with TRBD1 matching over 10 bases. Germline trimming cut 0 bases from V and 3 bases from J; bases unmatched to any gene: 2. Germline V gene sequence: CDR1 SGHRS, CDR2 YFSETQ. This CDR3 has 15 residues. The DNA of the CDR3 is TGCGCCAGCAGCTTGGAGGGACAGGGGTACTATGGCTACACCTTC. This encodes CASSLEGQGYYGYTF.

The chain combines TRBV2 with TRBJ2-7; 8 bases fit TRBD1. The V and J ends lost 7 bases and 3 bases, in that order; junction bases with no gene match: 5. Germline lookup yields CDR1 SNHLY and CDR2 FYNNEI. This CDR3 contains 13 residues. This chain's CDR3 is CASNGQGIYEQYF. The CDR3 DNA sequence: TGTGCCAGCAATGGACAGGGTATCTACGAGCAGTACTTC.

The chain recombines TRBV28 with TRBJ2-1; 7 bases are shared with TRBD1. Trimming at V came to 6 bases and at J to 1 base, leaving 3 bases not matched to a gene. This CDR3 has 14 amino acids. Per germline, CDR1 MDHEN and CDR2 SYDVKM. The CDR3 loop reads CASSTGQSYNEQFF. The CDR3 DNA reads as TGTGCCAGCAGCACGGGACAGTCCTACAATGAGCAGTTCTTC.

This chain uses TRBV28 with TRBJ2-7; 13 nucleotides match TRBD2. J lost 5 bases, V lost 7 bases, and 5 bases had no gene match. Germline V gene lookup returns CDR1 MDHEN and CDR2 SYDVKM. The CDR3 covers 14 residues. The CDR3 region is CASKTSGRVNEQYF. The DNA for the CDR3 is TGTGCCAGCAAAACTAGCGGGAGGGTGAACGAGCAGTACTTC.

The CDR3 nucleotides are TGTGCCAGTAGTAAGGGACTAGCGGGAAGGACCTACAATGAGCAGTTCTTC. As protein: CASSKGLAGRTYNEQFF. This chain connects TRBV19 to TRBJ2-1, with 13 bases lining up with TRBD2. V lost 4 bases and J lost 2; bases outside the gene matches: 5. The germline gives CDR1 LNHDA, CDR2 SQIVND (reference sequence). This CDR3 contains 17 residues.

V and J are TRBV10-3 and TRBJ2-3, with no clear D. V lost 0 bases to trimming and J lost 6 bases, with 7 bases between them. Germline-derived CDR1 and CDR2 are ENHRY and SYGVKD. The CDR3 consists of 13 residues. In DNA form, the CDR3 reads TGTGCCATCAGTGAGTCATTAGAGGATACGCAGTATTTT. Protein: CAISESLEDTQYF.

This chain links TRBV19 with TRBJ2-1; 9 bases are shared with TRBD2. Germline CDR1 and CDR2: LNHDA and SQIVND (reference sequence). Losses at the gene ends were 5 bases for V and 9 bases for J; bases not matched to a gene: 14. CDR3 length equals 16 residues. Here the CDR3 reads CASSPPGSGSFGEQFF. The CDR3 coding sequence is TGTGCCAGTAGTCCTCCGGGTAGCGGGAGTTTCGGTGAGCAGTTCTTC.

V is TRBV6-1 and J is TRBJ2-3; 8 bases map to TRBD1. The CDR3 has 14 amino acids. Germline assignment: CDR1 MNHNS and CDR2 SASEGT. Trimming at V came to 4 bases and at J to 3 bases, leaving 3 bases not matched to a gene. The CDR3 coding sequence is TGTGCCAGCAGTGGGAGACAGGGGACAGATACGCAGTATTTT. Residues: CASSGRQGTDTQYF.

This chain connects TRBV19 to TRBJ2-1, with 7 positions matching TRBD2. In germline, CDR1 is LNHDA, CDR2 SQIVND (reference sequence). The CDR3 extends over 14 amino acids. With V trimmed by 5 bases and J by 2 bases, 3 bases remained unmatched. The CDR3 DNA reads as TGTGCCAGTAGTCAGCGGGAAACCTACAATGAGCAGTTCTTC. Amino acids: CASSQRETYNEQFF.

The chain carries TRBV2 and TRBJ1-4, with TRBD1 as a possible D gene (6 bases). Trimming stripped 11 bases from V and 10 bases from J, with 20 bases between. Germline loops: CDR1 SNHLY, CDR2 FYNNEI. The CDR3 runs 13 residues. The chain's CDR3 is CAGSGTRDGKLFF. The CDR3 nucleotides read TGTGCCGGGTCCGGGACAAGGGACGGAAAACTGTTTTTT. Together with reference TRBV2 and TRBJ1-4, the CDR3 gives the full variable domain: EPEVTQTPSHQVTQMGQEVILRCVPISNHLYFYWYRQILGQKVEFLVSFYNNEISEKSEIFDDQFSVERPDGSNFTLKIRSTKLEDSAMYFCAGSGTRDGKLFFGSGTQLSVL.

Concerning this clone itself: Other DNA variants within this sample encode the same CDR3. The rearrangement joins TRBV15 to TRBJ2-7; possible D gene TRBD1, 5 bases. Trimming pared 0 bases from V and 2 bases from J, leaving 8 bases between. CDR3 length equals 14 residues. Germline V gene sequence: CDR1 LNHNV, CDR2 YYDKDF (reference sequence). The CDR3 DNA reads as TGTGCCACCAGCAGAGATCTGGGGCCCTACGAGCAGTACTTC. It yields the protein CATSRDLGPYEQYF.

The rearrangement links TRBV5-1 to TRBJ2-1, with D possibly matching TRBD2 (6 bases). The CDR3 covers 15 residues. V was shortened by 4 bases and J by 4 bases, with 15 bases between the two germline ends. Per germline, CDR1 SGHRS and CDR2 YFSETQ. CDR3 DNA: TGCGCCAGCAGCCCATACGGGAGTAGGTACAATGAGCAGTTCTTC. Translation gives CASSPYGSRYNEQFF.

The V and J genes are TRBV27 and TRBJ1-5; 8 nucleotides align to TRBD1. After removal of 5 bases from V and 5 bases from J, the junction contained 8 bases not matched to a gene. This CDR3 spans 15 amino acids. The germline V gene encodes CDR1 MNHEY and CDR2 SMNVEV (reference sequence). The CDR3 protein is CASSRRTGPDQPQHF. The CDR3 DNA reads as TGTGCCAGCAGTCGGCGGACAGGGCCTGATCAGCCCCAGCATTTT.

The chain joins TRBV18 to TRBJ2-2, with a weak D call TRBD1 (5 bases). The CDR3 covers 16 residues. Trimming cost V 4 bases and J 0 bases, with 12 bases left between them. Germline V gives CDR1 KGHSH, CDR2 LQKENI. The CDR3 spells CASSLRQSPNTGELFF. CDR3 in DNA: TGTGCCAGCTCACTCCGACAGTCTCCGAACACCGGGGAGCTGTTTTTT.

The genes are TRBV7-2 and TRBJ2-6; the D is unclear. This CDR3 has 16 residues. CDR1 and CDR2 (germline): SGHTA, FQGNSA. Trimming cost V 3 bases and J 1 base, with 10 bases left between them. In DNA form, the CDR3 reads TGTGCCAGCAGCTTCACAGTGACATCTGGGGCCAACGTCCTGACTTTC. Protein product: CASSFTVTSGANVLTF.

The chain joins TRBV28 to TRBJ1-2; tentative D call: TRBD1 (5 bases). V was cut by 4 bases and J by 5 bases, with 17 bases left in between. The CDR3 spans 15 residues. The germline CDR1 and CDR2 sequences are MDHEN and SYDVKM. CDR3 sequence: CASSSPWGRKYGYTF. CDR3 bases: TGTGCCAGCAGTTCCCCCTGGGGCAGGAAATATGGCTACACCTTC.

The chain uses TRBV6-5 and TRBJ2-3; 9 positions match TRBD2. V lost 4 bases and J lost 3; bases outside the gene matches: 2. CDR1 and CDR2 from the germline V gene are MNHEY and SVGAGI. The CDR3 loop spans 14 amino acids. CDR3 residues: CASSSGLATDTQYF. DNA for the CDR3: TGTGCCAGCAGTTCCGGACTAGCGACAGATACGCAGTATTTT.

Of note for this clone: One junction end disagrees with the germline gene, perhaps due to a read error. The chain uses TRBV7-9 and TRBJ2-7, with TRBD1 as a possible D gene (5 bases). The CDR3 spans 15 residues. The germline CDR1 and CDR2 sequences are SEHNR and FQNEAQ (reference sequence). The CDR3 region has the DNA TGTTCCAGCAGCCCTCCGGTGGGGCCCTCCTACGAGCAGTACTTC. Encoded protein: CSSSPPVGPSYEQYF.

This clone was counted once. The chain has TRBV7-9 and TRBJ2-5; 7 bases map to TRBD2. The CDR3 runs to 16 residues. CDR1 and CDR2 (germline): SEHNR, FQNEAQ (reference sequence). Trimming removed 6 bases from V and 2 bases from J; junction bases left unmatched: 12. The CDR3 region has the DNA TGTGCCAGCAGAACTACTAGCGCAGACTTTCAAGAGACCCAGTACTTC. Amino acid sequence: CASRTTSADFQETQYF.

A single count supports this clone. This chain connects TRBV28 to TRBJ1-5; TRBD1 aligns across 9 bases. Germline V gene data show CDR1 as MDHEN and CDR2 as SYDVKM. The CDR3 contains 16 residues. The trim removed 5 bases at V and 3 bases at J, leaving 8 bases unmatched. CDR3 protein: CASSTPGTGYNQPQHF. Here the CDR3 DNA reads TGTGCCAGCAGTACACCCGGGACAGGGTACAATCAGCCCCAGCATTTT.

The chain recombines TRBV5-3 with TRBJ2-5; 7 bases agree with TRBD2. TRBV5-3 is an open reading frame whose function is uncertain. The CDR3 runs 14 residues. J lost 5 bases, V lost 4 bases, and 8 bases had no gene match. CDR3 amino acids: CARSPWAGGETQYF. CDR3 in DNA: TGTGCCAGAAGCCCCTGGGCCGGGGGGGAGACCCAGTACTTC.

A note on this clone: Other DNA sequences in this specimen translate into the identical CDR3. V and J are TRBV28 and TRBJ1-5, with 9 bases identical to TRBD1. The V gene's germline CDR1 is MDHEN and CDR2 SYDVKM. The CDR3 has 14 amino acids. The V gene end was trimmed by 4 bases and the J gene end by 4 bases; junction bases not matched to a gene: 2. This CDR3 is CASSSGTGNQPQHF. CDR3 bases: TGTGCCAGCAGTTCGGGGACAGGGAATCAGCCCCAGCATTTT.

Concerning this clone: At one end, the junction sequence differs from germline, possibly due to a read error. This chain links TRBV18 with TRBJ1-1; tentative D call: TRBD1 (6 bases). This CDR3 contains 15 residues. Germline-derived CDR1 and CDR2 are KGHSH and LQKENI. The CDR3 sequence is CASSPRGPWDTEAFF. CDR3 coding DNA: TGTGCCAGCTCCCCACGGGGGCCCTGGGACACTGAAGCTTTCTTT. The full variable domain, completed using reference TRBV18 and TRBJ1-1, is NAGVMQNPRHLVRRRGQEARLRCSPMKGHSHVYWYRQLPEEGLKFMVYLQKENIIDESGMPKERFSAEFPKEGPSILRIQQVVRGDSAAYFCASSPRGPWDTEAFFGQGTRLTVV.

The chain employs TRBV5-5 and TRBJ2-7; D gene ambiguous. The germline V gene has CDR1 SGHKS and CDR2 YYEKEE (reference sequence). The CDR3 consists of 11 residues. With 5 bases removed from V and 3 bases from J, the gap between germline ends came to 6 bases. CDR3 in DNA: TGTGCCAGCAGTTCAAACTACGAGCAGTACTTC. Translated, it gives CASSSNYEQYF.